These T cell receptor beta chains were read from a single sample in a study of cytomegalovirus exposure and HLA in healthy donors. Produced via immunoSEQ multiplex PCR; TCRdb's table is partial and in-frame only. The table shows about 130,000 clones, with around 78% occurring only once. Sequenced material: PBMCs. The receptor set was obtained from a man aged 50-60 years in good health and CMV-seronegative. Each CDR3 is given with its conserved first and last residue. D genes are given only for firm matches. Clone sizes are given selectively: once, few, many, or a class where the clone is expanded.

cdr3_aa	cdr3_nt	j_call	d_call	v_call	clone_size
CASSIIFGTPRNTEAFF	TGTGCCAGTAGTATAATTTTTGGGACACCTAGGAACACTGAAGCTTTCTTT	TRBJ1-1	.	TRBV19	.
CASSSRTSGVADTQYF	TGTGCCAGCAGCTCGAGGACTAGCGGGGTAGCAGATACGCAGTATTTT	TRBJ2-3	TRBD2	TRBV11-1	few
CASSPGQAATNEKLFF	TGTGCCAGCAGCCCCGGACAGGCCGCAACTAATGAAAAACTGTTTTTT	TRBJ1-4	TRBD1	TRBV7-9	.
CASSQQKQETQYF	TGTGCCAGCAGCCAACAGAAGCAAGAGACCCAGTACTTC	TRBJ2-5	.	TRBV7-2	few
CASSVETGGGNTIYF	TGCGCCAGCAGCGTGGAGACAGGGGGAGGAAACACCATATATTTT	TRBJ1-3	TRBD1	TRBV5-1	.
CASIGTGAAGELFF	TGTGCCAGCATTGGAACAGGGGCGGCCGGGGAGCTGTTTTTT	TRBJ2-2	TRBD1	TRBV2	.
CAIRGDPDNSPLHF	TGTGCCATCAGGGGCGACCCCGATAATTCACCCCTCCACTTT	TRBJ1-6	.	TRBV10-3	.
CSVADRDYYGYTF	TGCAGCGTGGCGGACAGGGACTACTATGGCTACACCTTC	TRBJ1-2	TRBD1	TRBV29-1	.
CASRGGAGTEAFF	TGTGCCAGCAGAGGAGGGGCAGGGACTGAAGCTTTCTTT	TRBJ1-1	.	TRBV7-9	.
CASSQVSQGAGDTQYF	TGCGCCAGCAGCCAAGTCTCCCAGGGGGCTGGAGATACGCAGTATTTT	TRBJ2-3	TRBD1	TRBV4-3	.
CASSLMGTATNEKLFF	TGCGCCAGCAGCCTAATGGGGACAGCAACTAATGAAAAACTGTTTTTT	TRBJ1-4	TRBD1	TRBV5-1	.
CASSLSPADRDYGYTF	TGTGCCAGCAGCTTATCGCCGGCCGATCGGGACTATGGCTACACCTTC	TRBJ1-2	.	TRBV7-2	.
CASSDHAGQGGSSYNSPLHF	TGTGCCAGCAGCGACCATGCTGGACAGGGGGGAAGCTCCTATAATTCACCCCTCCACTTT	TRBJ1-6	TRBD1	TRBV13	once
CASRQGQTGGHEQYF	TGTGCCAGCAGACAAGGACAAACAGGCGGCCACGAGCAGTACTTC	TRBJ2-7	.	TRBV2	.
CAISTTGSGGGQETQYF	TGTGCCATCAGTACCACAGGTAGCGGGGGGGGGCAAGAGACCCAGTACTTC	TRBJ2-5	TRBD2	TRBV10-3	.
CASSSMGGTNTGELFF	TGTGCCAGCAGCTCCATGGGGGGGACCAACACCGGGGAGCTGTTTTTT	TRBJ2-2	TRBD2	TRBV7-9	many
CASSDGRGWGEAFF	TGTGCCAGCAGTGATGGCAGGGGGTGGGGTGAAGCTTTCTTT	TRBJ1-1	TRBD1	TRBV2	.
CASSTSLEPTREQFF	TGTGCCAGCAGCACCAGTCTAGAACCCACAAGGGAGCAGTTCTTC	TRBJ2-1	.	TRBV11-3	.
CASSLSRGSTGAFF	TGTGCCAGCAGCTTGTCCAGGGGTTCCACCGGGGCTTTCTTT	TRBJ1-1	.	TRBV7-9	.
CASSYLDSYTGELFF	TGTGCCAGCAGTTATCTGGACAGCTACACCGGGGAGCTGTTTTTT	TRBJ2-2	.	TRBV6-5	.
CASSVDALGREIRSPLHF	TGTGCCAGCAGCGTAGACGCTTTAGGCCGGGAAATACGTTCACCCCTCCACTTT	TRBJ1-6	.	TRBV9	.
CASSEAAGRSYEQYF	TGTGCCAGCAGTGAAGCGGCAGGGCGCTCCTACGAGCAGTACTTC	TRBJ2-7	.	TRBV6-1	.
CASSLVLWGEQETQYF	TGTGCCAGCAGCTTGGTACTTTGGGGGGAACAAGAGACCCAGTACTTC	TRBJ2-5	.	TRBV7-2	once
CASSKAILGASGGTDTQYF	TGTGCCAGCAGCAAAGCGATCCTTGGGGCTAGCGGGGGCACAGATACGCAGTATTTT	TRBJ2-3	.	TRBV21-1	.
CATSRGGNGGGAANEQFF	TGTGCCACCAGCAGGGGGGGAAACGGCGGGGGGGCGGCCAATGAGCAGTTCTTC	TRBJ2-1	TRBD2	TRBV15	.
CASSPPGTGDTEAFF	TGTGCCAGCTCACCACCGGGGACAGGGGACACTGAAGCTTTCTTT	TRBJ1-1	TRBD1	TRBV18	once
CASSFLSGAPPEQYF	TGTGCCAGCAGCTTCTTATCAGGGGCACCTCCCGAGCAGTACTTC	TRBJ2-7	.	TRBV5-5	once
CASSPRTGFGYTF	TGCGCCAGCAGCCCCAGGACAGGGTTCGGCTACACCTTC	TRBJ1-2	TRBD1	TRBV4-1	.
CASSYAGGSHNEKLFF	TGTGCCAGCAGTTACGCGGGGGGCTCCCATAATGAAAAACTGTTTTTT	TRBJ1-4	.	TRBV6-6	.
CASTLSGENTEAFF	TGTGCCAGCACCCTATCAGGGGAAAACACTGAAGCTTTCTTT	TRBJ1-1	.	TRBV7-3	few
CASSVSVSWPQHF	TGTGCCAGCAGTGTTTCAGTTTCATGGCCCCAGCATTTT	TRBJ1-5	.	TRBV2	.
CASSPGGADTQYF	TGTGCCAGCAGCCCAGGGGGCGCAGATACGCAGTATTTT	TRBJ2-3	TRBD1	TRBV7-2	.
CASSKDRGNTEAFF	TGTGCCAGCAGCAAGGACAGGGGGAACACTGAAGCTTTCTTT	TRBJ1-1	TRBD1	TRBV11-3	.
CASSLDYSGNTIYF	TGCGCCAGCAGCTTGGACTACTCTGGAAACACCATATATTTT	TRBJ1-3	.	TRBV5-1	few
CASSKDTEQFF	TGTGCCAGCAGCAAGGACACCGAGCAGTTCTTC	TRBJ2-1	.	TRBV7-2	.
CASSKKTLAGGPSEQFF	TGCGCCAGCAGCAAAAAAACCCTAGCGGGGGGGCCGAGTGAGCAGTTCTTC	TRBJ2-1	TRBD2	TRBV5-1	few
CASSRTVEETQYF	TGTGCCAGCAGTCGGACAGTTGAAGAGACCCAGTACTTC	TRBJ2-5	.	TRBV2	.
CATSRAYGADPQAFF	TGTGCCACCAGCAGAGCGTATGGGGCAGATCCTCAAGCTTTCTTT	TRBJ1-1	.	TRBV15	.
CAISESGGSGNQPQHF	TGTGCCATCAGTGAGTCGGGAGGGTCAGGGAATCAGCCCCAGCATTTT	TRBJ1-5	.	TRBV10-3	.
CASSFDRESPLHF	TGCGCCAGCAGCTTTGACAGGGAATCACCCCTCCACTTT	TRBJ1-6	TRBD1	TRBV5-1	.
CASSLGATLGGYGYTF	TGCGCCAGCTCCCTGGGGGCCACACTAGGAGGCTATGGCTACACCTTC	TRBJ1-2	.	TRBV5-1	few
CASRVGGGYQETQYF	TGTGCCAGCAGGGTGGGCGGGGGGTACCAAGAGACCCAGTACTTC	TRBJ2-5	TRBD2	TRBV28	.
CASSFVGGGNQPQHF	TGTGCCAGCAGTTTTGTGGGAGGCGGTAATCAGCCCCAGCATTTT	TRBJ1-5	.	TRBV27	.
CASTRRPGTGGEKLFF	TGTGCCAGCACCAGACGCCCCGGGACAGGTGGCGAAAAACTGTTTTTT	TRBJ1-4	TRBD1	TRBV27	.
CASSNLGHRTEAFF	TGTGCCAGCAGCAATTTGGGACATCGCACTGAAGCTTTCTTT	TRBJ1-1	.	TRBV7-8	.
CASSLRDRGSGELFF	TGTGCCAGCAGTTTGCGAGACAGGGGGTCCGGGGAGCTGTTTTTT	TRBJ2-2	TRBD1	TRBV28	few
CASSPQAPSVSSYNSPLHF	TGCGCCAGCAGCCCGCAGGCCCCCTCGGTCTCCTCCTATAATTCACCCCTCCACTTT	TRBJ1-6	.	TRBV5-1	.
CASSEATEETQYF	TGTGCCAGCAGTGAAGCCACAGAGGAGACCCAGTACTTC	TRBJ2-5	.	TRBV6-1	.
CASSGDSHQPQHF	TGTGCCAGCAGCGGGGACAGTCATCAGCCCCAGCATTTT	TRBJ1-5	TRBD1	TRBV7-2	.
CASSGGGGETGELFF	TGTGCCAGCAGTGGTGGTGGAGGGGAAACCGGGGAGCTGTTTTTT	TRBJ2-2	.	TRBV6-5	.
CAWSQANEQFF	TGTGCCTGGAGTCAGGCCAATGAGCAGTTCTTC	TRBJ2-1	.	TRBV30	.
CASSVSGPEAFF	TGTGCCAGCAGTGTTTCCGGTCCTGAAGCTTTCTTT	TRBJ1-1	.	TRBV2	.
CASKGGGYNEQFF	TGTGCCAGCAAGGGGGGGGGTTACAATGAGCAGTTCTTC	TRBJ2-1	.	TRBV9	.